A selection of T cell receptor beta chains follows, all from one sample in a study of beta chain features in type 1 diabetes. Assay: immunoSEQ multiplex PCR; the TCRdb copy retains only in-frame clones and omits some. The sample contains hundreds of thousands of clones, 10% to 15% of which appear only once. Sequencing was performed on naive CD4+ T cells from blood. All receptors come from a man younger than 35 with type 1 diabetes. Both conserved end residues are part of each CDR3. A D gene is named only where the DNA matches it firmly. Size tells how often a clone was seen (once, few, many) or the class of an expanded clone, and some rows leave it out.

v_call	j_call	d_call	clone_size	cdr3_aa	cdr3_nt
TRBV2	TRBJ1-1	-	-	CASSDLGTDTEAFF	TGTGCCAGCAGTGATCTAGGGACCGACACTGAAGCTTTCTTT
TRBV6-5	TRBJ2-5	-	-	CASSYWGALQETQYF	TGTGCCAGCAGTTACTGGGGGGCCTTACAAGAGACCCAGTACTTC
TRBV4-1	TRBJ2-7	-	-	CASSQDYRSSYEQYF	TGCGCCAGCAGCCAAGATTACAGGAGCTCCTACGAGCAGTACTTC
TRBV7-9	TRBJ2-7	TRBD2	-	CASSSLGLARPYEQYF	TGTGCCAGCAGCAGCTTAGGACTAGCGAGACCCTACGAGCAGTACTTC
TRBV6-6	TRBJ2-6	-	few	CASRPSGANVLTF	TGTGCCAGCCGGCCCTCTGGGGCCAACGTCCTGACTTTC
TRBV30	TRBJ1-1	-	few	CAWSPGGNTEAFF	TGTGCCTGGAGTCCCGGGGGGAACACTGAAGCTTTCTTT
TRBV5-1	TRBJ2-7	-	-	CASSLVGESYEQYF	TGCGCCAGCAGCTTGGTTGGGGAATCCTACGAGCAGTACTTC
TRBV10-3	TRBJ1-5	TRBD1	-	CAISEFGTGLNNQPQHF	TGTGCCATCAGTGAGTTCGGGACAGGGTTGAACAATCAGCCCCAGCATTTT
TRBV25-1	TRBJ2-3	-	few	CASSWTRGASTDTQYF	TGTGCCAGCAGCTGGACCCGGGGGGCATCCACAGATACGCAGTATTTT
TRBV9	TRBJ1-5	TRBD1	-	CARTTGRELWGQPWQPQHF	TGTGCCAGAACGACAGGGAGAGAGCTTTGGGGCCAACCTTGGCAGCCCCAGCATTTT
TRBV7-2	TRBJ2-4	-	-	CASSLAGASMGIQYF	TGTGCCAGCAGCTTGGCGGGGGCCTCAATGGGTATTCAGTACTTC
TRBV2	TRBJ1-6	-	-	CASSEGRLFHF	TGTGCCAGCAGTGAGGGGCGGCTTTTCCACTTT
TRBV10-2	TRBJ2-3	TRBD2	-	CASRAGTSVPDTQYF	TGCGCCAGCAGGGCCGGGACTAGCGTACCAGATACGCAGTATTTT
TRBV6-5	TRBJ1-2	-	few	CASTHLPDRYYTF	TGTGCCAGCACCCACCTCCCTGACAGATACTACACCTTC
TRBV10-3	TRBJ1-2	-	few	CAISGREDDYGYTF	TGTGCCATCAGTGGAAGGGAAGACGACTATGGCTACACCTTC
TRBV28	TRBJ1-5	-	-	CASSLVGRPQHF	TGTGCCAGCAGTTTGGTGGGAAGGCCCCAGCATTTT
TRBV30	TRBJ1-6	-	-	CAWSVPGASPLHF	TGTGCCTGGAGTGTTCCTGGGGCTTCACCCCTCCACTTT
TRBV23-1	TRBJ1-2	-	few	CASSQRTELNYGYTF	TGCGCCAGCAGTCAAAGGACAGAACTGAACTATGGCTACACCTTC
TRBV28	TRBJ1-6	-	-	CASSLEGPTGPTLHF	TGTGCCAGCAGCCTTGAAGGCCCAACAGGCCCAACCCTCCACTTT
TRBV5-1	TRBJ2-7	-	-	CASSFEVADTYEQYF	TGCGCCAGCAGCTTTGAGGTAGCGGACACCTACGAGCAGTACTTC
TRBV14	TRBJ2-1	-	few	CASSQRAGHKSSYNEQFF	TGTGCCAGCAGCCAACGAGCGGGACATAAGAGCTCCTACAATGAGCAGTTCTTC
TRBV6-1	TRBJ1-6	-	-	CASREGRGNNSPLHF	TGTGCCAGCAGAGAAGGGCGGGGGAATAATTCACCCCTCCACTTT
TRBV15	TRBJ2-7	TRBD2	-	CATSRGLVFEQYF	TGTGCCACCAGCCGTGGACTAGTCTTCGAGCAGTACTTC
TRBV7-2	TRBJ1-1	TRBD1	-	CASSPGGEFTEAFF	TGTGCCAGCAGCCCAGGGGGGGAATTCACTGAAGCTTTCTTT
TRBV9	TRBJ2-1	-	-	CASSLDSNSYNEQFF	TGTGCCAGCAGCTTAGACTCCAACTCCTACAATGAGCAGTTCTTC
TRBV10-3	TRBJ2-5	-	-	CATRSEETQYF	TGTGCCACACGTAGTGAGGAGACCCAGTACTTC
TRBV21-1	TRBJ1-5	-	few	CASSNGWQPQHF	TGTGCCAGCAGCAATGGATGGCAGCCCCAGCATTTT
TRBV30	TRBJ1-4	TRBD1	few	CAWSVKTGAGEKLFF	TGTGCCTGGAGTGTAAAAACAGGGGCGGGAGAAAAACTGTTTTTT
TRBV23-1	TRBJ1-2	-	few	CASSPRPGANYGYTF	TGCGCCAGCAGTCCCCGCCCGGGAGCTAACTATGGCTACACCTTC
TRBV5-6	TRBJ1-5	-	few	CASSRGVQPQHF	TGTGCCAGCAGCCGTGGGGTTCAGCCCCAGCATTTT
TRBV5-1	TRBJ2-2	-	few	CASSLDKSNTGELFF	TGCGCCAGCAGCTTAGACAAGTCGAACACCGGGGAGCTGTTTTTT
TRBV15	TRBJ1-1	-	-	CATSRGNTEAFF	TGTGCCACCAGCAGGGGAAACACTGAAGCTTTCTTT
TRBV6-1	TRBJ2-1	-	few	CASSGGSSYNEQFF	TGTGCCAGCAGCGGGGGAAGCTCCTACAATGAGCAGTTCTTC
TRBV6-1	TRBJ1-1	-	-	CASSEVVVNTEAFF	TGTGCCAGCAGTGAAGTAGTAGTGAACACTGAAGCTTTCTTT
TRBV4-1	TRBJ2-5	TRBD2	few	CASSQSLAGVKETQYF	TGCGCCAGCAGCCAATCCTTAGCGGGGGTAAAGGAGACCCAGTACTTC
TRBV30	TRBJ1-2	-	few	CAWNLMTGYGYTF	TGTGCCTGGAATCTAATGACAGGCTACGGCTACACCTTC
TRBV7-8	TRBJ1-2	-	-	CASSQVRDTFYGYTF	TGTGCCAGCTCTCAAGTCCGGGACACTTTCTATGGCTACACCTTC
TRBV4-1	TRBJ1-5	-	-	CASSQDPGQPQHF	TGCGCCAGCAGCCAAGATCCCGGGCAGCCCCAGCATTTT
TRBV10-1	TRBJ2-6	-	few	CASSESGVGVLTF	TGCGCCAGCAGTGAGTCAGGGGTAGGCGTCCTGACTTTC
TRBV6-6	TRBJ1-2	-	few	CASSPGLSGGGYTF	TGTGCCAGCAGTCCGGGTCTGTCGGGCGGTGGCTACACCTTC
TRBV11-2	TRBJ1-2	-	-	CASSAKSMTSGYGYTF	TGTGCCAGCAGCGCAAAGAGTATGACAAGTGGATATGGCTACACCTTC
TRBV25-1	TRBJ1-5	TRBD1	-	CASSVTGGWPQHF	TGTGCCAGCAGTGTGACAGGGGGATGGCCCCAGCATTTT
TRBV9	TRBJ2-7	TRBD1	few	CASSLWDRGPYEQYF	TGTGCCAGCAGCCTTTGGGACAGGGGACCCTACGAGCAGTACTTC
TRBV30	TRBJ2-2	-	many	CAWKRVTGELFF	TGTGCCTGGAAGAGGGTCACCGGGGAGCTGTTTTTT
TRBV28	TRBJ1-5	-	-	CASSLVGEPQHF	TGTGCCAGCAGTTTGGTAGGAGAGCCCCAGCATTTT
TRBV6-6	TRBJ2-1	-	-	CASREGYNEQFF	TGTGCCAGCAGAGAAGGCTACAATGAGCAGTTCTTC
TRBV30	TRBJ1-4	-	once	CAWSVGGVYGTNEKLFF	TGTGCCTGGAGTGTAGGAGGAGTGTACGGAACTAATGAAAAACTGTTTTTT
TRBV7-9	TRBJ1-1	TRBD1	few	CASSPRTGDERTEAFF	TGTGCCAGCAGCCCCCGGACAGGGGATGAGCGCACTGAAGCTTTCTTT
TRBV7-3	TRBJ2-3	-	-	CASSLRGGLDTQYF	TGTGCCAGCAGCCTACGCGGGGGCCTAGATACGCAGTATTTT
TRBV15	TRBJ2-1	-	few	CATRLQASYNEQFF	TGTGCCACCCGGTTGCAGGCCTCCTACAATGAGCAGTTCTTC
TRBV11-2	TRBJ1-4	TRBD1	-	CASSPQGDSNEKLFF	TGTGCCAGCAGCCCTCAGGGGGACTCCAATGAAAAACTGTTTTTT
TRBV7-8	TRBJ1-2	TRBD1	-	CASSLSGTAYGYTF	TGTGCCAGCAGCTTATCCGGGACAGCCTATGGCTACACCTTC